The sequence of this T cell receptor beta chain was determined in a study of spatial heterogeneity in lung cancer. Regarding the study as a whole: In tumor T cells, estimated coverage reached around 7% for alpha chains and 12% to 15% for beta chains. Expanded intratumoral alpha and beta TCR counts tracked tumor mutation counts.

Indicated time point: sample taken at primary tumor resection. Whole RNA was taken from tumor, nontumor lung or frozen PBMC; it was then sequenced unsorted. From the 5' RACE reads, TCRdb called clonotypes with MiXCR, one entry per CDR3 protein. This sample has about 24,000 distinct CDR3 sequences, with approximately 9% found just once. The length of the CDR3 is 14 residues. V gave up 7 bases and J gave up 4 bases, with 15 bases separating them. The V gene's germline CDR1 is MNHEY and CDR2 SMNVEV (reference sequence). This clonotype has a handful of counts. Its antigen is unknown. The TCR originated in a male donor with early-stage non-small cell lung cancer. The V gene is TRBV27, the J gene TRBJ2-3; TRBD2 is a possible D gene (5 bases). The starting material was lung tumor tissue, obtained at surgery. As DNA, the CDR3 is TGTGCCAGCAATGAGGGCTTTAGGGCAGATACGCAGTATTTT. As protein: CASNEGFRADTQYF.